This is a list of T cell receptor beta chains from one sample in a study of shared clonotypes between healthy human individuals. Clones were read by immunoSEQ multiplex PCR, and TCRdb kept only the in-frame ones, dropping some. This sample carries hundreds of thousands of clones, around 73% of them seen once, and the ten largest clones take around 2%. The sequenced sample was memory CD4+ T cells sorted from blood. These receptors all stem from a woman in her thirties in good health. CDR3s include the opening cysteine and the closing phenylalanine or tryptophan. Each record gives: clone size, J gene, V gene, D gene, CDR3 DNA, CDR3 protein. The D gene is left open where the match is weak. Some rows mark clone size as missing; the rest say once, few, many or name a class of expanded clone.

.,TRBJ2-2,TRBV7-9,.,TGTGCCAGCAGCTTATATGCAGGAGCGAACACCGGGGAGCTGTTTTTT,CASSLYAGANTGELFF
.,TRBJ2-7,TRBV11-2,TRBD2,TGTGCCAGCAGCTTTGCATGGGGGGGTACCTACGAGCAGTACTTC,CASSFAWGGTYEQYF
.,TRBJ2-7,TRBV9,.,TGTGCCAGCAGCGTAGGAAAGGGGCCGGGGAACGAGCAGTACTTC,CASSVGKGPGNEQYF
few,TRBJ2-1,TRBV4-2,.,TGTGCCAGCAGCCAAGACTGGAGCTCCTACAATGAGCAGTTCTTC,CASSQDWSSYNEQFF
once,TRBJ1-1,TRBV5-8,TRBD1,TGTGCCAGCAGCAGTACAGACAGGGGGAACACTGAAGCTTTCTTT,CASSSTDRGNTEAFF
few,TRBJ2-7,TRBV28,.,TGTGCCAGCAGTTGGACGGCGGAGGGCGAGCAGTACTTC,CASSWTAEGEQYF
few,TRBJ1-5,TRBV15,TRBD1,TGTGCCACCAGCACCTTAGGACAGGGGGATCAGCCCCAGCATTTT,CATSTLGQGDQPQHF
.,TRBJ2-6,TRBV5-1,TRBD1,TGCGCCAGCAGCTTGAACGGACAGGGGGCTTCTGGGGCCAACGTCCTGACTTTC,CASSLNGQGASGANVLTF
.,TRBJ2-5,TRBV7-2,TRBD1,TGTGCCAGCAGCTTAGTGGGACAGGGGGCATCTCAAGAGACCCAGTACTTC,CASSLVGQGASQETQYF
.,TRBJ2-2,TRBV11-2,.,TGTGCCAGCAGCTTTCCCCGGGGCGGCACAGACACCGGGGAGCTGTTTTTT,CASSFPRGGTDTGELFF
.,TRBJ1-4,TRBV5-4,.,TGTGCCAGCAGCCGGGGGGCATACGAGAATGAAAAACTGTTTTTT,CASSRGAYENEKLFF
.,TRBJ2-4,TRBV5-4,.,TGTGCCAGCAGTTCGGGACAAGCGGTGAACATTCAGTACTTC,CASSSGQAVNIQYF
.,TRBJ1-5,TRBV28,.,TGTGCCAGCATGGGGCAGCATAATCAGCCCCAGCATTTT,CASMGQHNQPQHF
.,TRBJ2-5,TRBV18,.,TGTGCCAGCTCACCAGGCCAGGGGATGGGGGAGACCCAGTACTTC,CASSPGQGMGETQYF
.,TRBJ1-2,TRBV2,.,TGTGCCAGCAGTGCCCAAGCTAACTATGGCTACACCTTC,CASSAQANYGYTF
.,TRBJ2-5,TRBV4-2,TRBD2,TGTGCCAGCAGCCAGGCGGGAGGGTGGCAAGAGACCCAGTACTTC,CASSQAGGWQETQYF
.,TRBJ2-1,TRBV29-1,.,TGCAGCGTTGAGGGTAGGAGAGGGTCCCTCTCCTACAATGAGCAGTTCTTC,CSVEGRRGSLSYNEQFF
.,TRBJ2-1,TRBV19,TRBD2,TGTGCCAGTAGTATAGCCTTTTTCGGCGGGAGGGCCACACACGATGAGCAGTTCTTC,CASSIAFFGGRATHDEQFF
.,TRBJ2-7,TRBV23-1,.,TGCGCAAAAGAGTGCCATTACGAGCAGTACTTC,CAKECHYEQYF
.,TRBJ1-3,TRBV4-1,.,TGCGCCAGCAGCCAAGAAAAACCTTACACGGGAAACACCATATATTTT,CASSQEKPYTGNTIYF
.,TRBJ2-2,TRBV11-2,.,TGTGCCAGCAGCACCCGCCACGGGGAGCTGTTTTTT,CASSTRHGELFF
.,TRBJ2-2,TRBV10-3,.,TGTGCCATCAGTGAGTCGACTCAACTTCGGGCTAGCGCGAACACCGGGGAGCTGTTTTTT,CAISESTQLRASANTGELFF
few,TRBJ2-2,TRBV27,TRBD1,TGTGCCAGCAGTACCGGGACAGGGTCCCGGGAGCTGTTTTTT,CASSTGTGSRELFF
.,TRBJ1-3,TRBV2,TRBD1,TGTGCCAGCAGGACCGGCAGGGGGGGAAACACCATATATTTT,CASRTGRGGNTIYF
.,TRBJ2-3,TRBV7-3,.,TGTGCCAGCAGTCGGGTCCTGAAAAGCGGTGATACGCAGTATTTT,CASSRVLKSGDTQYF
.,TRBJ2-5,TRBV19,.,TGTGCCAGTAGTATAGCAGGGGCCCAAGAGACCCAGTACTTC,CASSIAGAQETQYF
few,TRBJ1-1,TRBV5-1,.,TGCGCCAGCAGCACGGGACGGGCTATCGCTGAAGCTTTCTTT,CASSTGRAIAEAFF
.,TRBJ2-2,TRBV30,TRBD2,TGTGCCTGGAGTGGGTTGGTAGCGGGAACCGGGGAGCTGTTTTTT,CAWSGLVAGTGELFF
.,TRBJ2-7,TRBV28,.,TGTGCCAGCAGTGAGACAAGCGGGTGGACCTACGAGCAGTACTTC,CASSETSGWTYEQYF
many,TRBJ2-7,TRBV27,TRBD2,TGTGCCAGCAGTTCGTTTGCGGGAGGGGGCTACGAGCAGTACTTC,CASSSFAGGGYEQYF
.,TRBJ2-1,TRBV28,TRBD2,TGTGCCACCAGACTAGCGGGAGAGGAGCAGTTCTTC,CATRLAGEEQFF
.,TRBJ2-4,TRBV2,TRBD1,TGTGCCAGCAGTGGACAGGGGAGGAACATTCAGTACTTC,CASSGQGRNIQYF
.,TRBJ1-4,TRBV7-2,TRBD1,TGTGCCAGCAGCCCAAACCGGGACAGGTCTGAAAAACTGTTTTTT,CASSPNRDRSEKLFF
few,TRBJ2-7,TRBV7-9,TRBD1,TGTGCCAGCAGCTCAACCGGGACAGGTGCTGGGGAGCAGTACTTC,CASSSTGTGAGEQYF
.,TRBJ1-2,TRBV10-2,TRBD1,TGCGCCAGCAGTGAGCAGGGGGCACCCTTCTATGGCTACACCTTC,CASSEQGAPFYGYTF
.,TRBJ2-7,TRBV10-3,.,TGTGCCATCAGTGGTAACAGGGTGGAAGAGCAGTACTTC,CAISGNRVEEQYF
few,TRBJ2-2,TRBV7-8,.,TGTGCCAGCAGCCGAGGACAGTCCACCGGGGAGCTGTTTTTT,CASSRGQSTGELFF
once,TRBJ2-7,TRBV28,.,TGTGCCAGCAGCCCCCCGGTCCGGAACCCTCGGGACGAGCAGTACTTC,CASSPPVRNPRDEQYF
.,TRBJ2-3,TRBV5-1,TRBD2,TGCGCCAGCAGCTTGGGGGCTAGCGGAAACACAGATACGCAGTATTTT,CASSLGASGNTDTQYF
many,TRBJ2-7,TRBV7-8,.,TGTGCCAGCAGCCGTCGACTGAGTGCGGAGCAGTACTTC,CASSRRLSAEQYF
once,TRBJ1-5,TRBV5-6,TRBD1,TGTGCCAGCAGCTTGGCAGACAGGGTAGGGCCCCAGCATTTT,CASSLADRVGPQHF
.,TRBJ2-2,TRBV5-1,.,TGCGCCAGCATGAAGGGGACCGCCACCGGGGAGCTGTTTTTT,CASMKGTATGELFF
many,TRBJ2-7,TRBV2,.,TGTGCCAGCAGTGAAAGGGGTTCGAACTACGAGCAGTACTTC,CASSERGSNYEQYF
.,TRBJ2-5,TRBV11-2,TRBD2,TGTGCCAGCACCCCCGGACTAGCCCACGTAGAGACCCAGTACTTC,CASTPGLAHVETQYF
once,TRBJ2-5,TRBV5-6,.,TGTGCCAGCAGCCGCGAGGGTTTAGAGACCCAGTACTTC,CASSREGLETQYF
.,TRBJ1-5,TRBV7-9,.,TGTGCCAGCAGCTTAGCGCACGGTCAGCCCCAGCATTTT,CASSLAHGQPQHF
.,TRBJ2-5,TRBV5-1,TRBD1,TGCGCCAGCAGCCCGGGACAGATGGGGGAGACCCAGTACTTC,CASSPGQMGETQYF
.,TRBJ2-7,TRBV10-1,.,TGCGCCAGCAGCCTTGACGGACGCTCCTACGAGCAGTACTTC,CASSLDGRSYEQYF
.,TRBJ2-7,TRBV7-8,TRBD2,TGTGCCAGCACCCAAATTCCTAGCGGGAACGGGTACGAGCAGTACTTC,CASTQIPSGNGYEQYF
.,TRBJ2-7,TRBV7-3,.,TGTGCCAGCAGCTTAGGGGGGGCTCAGAACGAGCAGTACTTC,CASSLGGAQNEQYF
.,TRBJ1-2,TRBV10-3,.,TGTGCCATCAGTGCTGAGAAGGGAAAGTATGGCTACACCTTC,CAISAEKGKYGYTF
few,TRBJ2-3,TRBV6-1,.,TGTGCCAGCAGTGGTCACAGCAAGCTCACAGATACGCAGTATTTT,CASSGHSKLTDTQYF
.,TRBJ2-7,TRBV6-5,.,TGTGCCAGCCGAGGGCAGGGAGTCGTCTACGAGCAGTACTTC,CASRGQGVVYEQYF
once,TRBJ2-5,TRBV10-3,.,TGTGCCATCAGTGAGCCTAGCGGCAGGGGGGAGACCCAGTACTTC,CAISEPSGRGETQYF
.,TRBJ2-2,TRBV28,TRBD2,TGTGCCAGCAGTCCGGGAGGAGGAAGTTTAACCGGGGAGCTGTTTTTT,CASSPGGGSLTGELFF
.,TRBJ1-2,TRBV28,.,TGTGCCACCAAAACCTGGACAGAGAACTATGGCTACACCTTC,CATKTWTENYGYTF
.,TRBJ1-1,TRBV19,TRBD1,TGTGCCAGTAGCCGCCGACAGGGGGCAAGCACTGAAGCTTTCTTT,CASSRRQGASTEAFF
.,TRBJ2-2,TRBV28,TRBD2,TGTGCCAGCAGGGGAGCGGGAGTAGGCACCGGGGAGCTGTTTTTT,CASRGAGVGTGELFF
few,TRBJ2-5,TRBV5-1,TRBD1,TGCGCCAGCAGCCGAATGGGACAGATGGGGGAGACCCAGTACTTC,CASSRMGQMGETQYF
few,TRBJ2-2,TRBV30,TRBD2,TGTGCCTGGAGTCCACTATTGGGAGGGACGGACACCGGGGAGCTGTTTTTT,CAWSPLLGGTDTGELFF